Below, 26 T cell receptor beta chains from the same sample are listed, as sequenced in a study of OX40 agonist ivuxolimab in advanced cancers. The method was immunoSEQ multiplex PCR; TCRdb's version includes in-frame clones alone and lacks a portion of them. The sample lists roughly 49,000 clones, more than 65% occurring once. The sample in question was CD4+ or CD8+ T cells sorted from blood, obtained in a trial of the OX40 agonist ivuxolimab. The receptors stem from an adult with an advanced solid tumor such as melanoma, head and neck, liver or kidney cancer.

The chain has TRBV11-2 and TRBJ2-7; possible D gene TRBD1, 5 bases. This CDR3 comprises 14 residues. Germline values: CDR1 SGHAT, CDR2 FQNNGV. V was shortened by 0 bases and J by 4 bases, with 10 bases between the two germline ends. The CDR3 DNA sequence: TGTGCCAGCAGCTTAGACAGGGTGCGATACGAGCAGTACTTC. It specifies CASSLDRVRYEQYF.

The CDR3 DNA follows: TGCGCCAGCAGCCAAGTTTCAGGGGCCTACGAGCAGTACTTC. Protein: CASSQVSGAYEQYF. The V and J genes are TRBV4-3 and TRBJ2-7, with a possible D match to TRBD1 (6 bases). Looked up from germline, CDR1 is LGHNA and CDR2 is YSLEER. V was pared by 1 base and J by 2 bases, with 9 bases between. The CDR3 extends over 14 amino acids.

The gene calls are TRBV5-4 and TRBJ2-2; D is unresolved. CDR1 is SGHNT and CDR2 is YYREEE in the germline V gene (reference sequence). Trimming removed 5 bases at V and 6 bases at J, with 11 bases between. The CDR3 contains 13 residues. The CDR3 protein is CASRSPPPGELFF. The CDR3 nucleotides read TGTGCCAGCAGGTCGCCCCCCCCCGGGGAGCTGTTTTTT.

Comments on this clone: This sample also contains other DNA sequences that code for the same CDR3. The V gene is TRBV9, the J gene TRBJ1-3, with D unresolved. With 0 bases removed from V and 4 bases from J, the gap between germline ends came to 5 bases. This CDR3 region has 13 residues. In germline, CDR1 is SGDLS, CDR2 YYNGEE. This CDR3 reads CASSVEGGNTIYF. The CDR3 nucleotides are TGTGCCAGCAGCGTAGAGGGCGGAAACACCATATATTTT.

The chain recombines TRBV23-1 with TRBJ1-5, with D possibly matching TRBD1 (5 bases). TRBV23-1 is identified as an open reading frame with a role that is uncertain. V dropped 3 bases and J dropped 9 bases, with 27 bases sitting between them. The CDR3 extends over 18 amino acids. Written as DNA, the CDR3 is TGCGCCAGCAGTCAGCCTCCTGGCGGAGGGGTCCTCATGTGGCCCCAGCATTTT. Translation: CASSQPPGGGVLMWPQHF.

This clone was detected once. The CDR3, as DNA: TGTGCCAGCAGTTCCTCTCCCTACGAGCAGTACTTC. It codes for CASSSSPYEQYF. This sequence joins TRBV2 and TRBJ2-7; the D is unclear. CDR3 length: 12 amino acids. With 5 bases removed from V and 2 bases from J, the gap between germline ends came to 7 bases. CDR1 and CDR2 from the germline V gene are SNHLY and FYNNEI.

The chain uses TRBV7-3 and TRBJ2-1; 9 nucleotides match TRBD1. V was pared by 4 bases and J by 12 bases, with 7 bases of the junction left unmatched. CDR1 SGHTA and CDR2 FQGTGA come from the germline V gene. The CDR3 is 13 residues long. The CDR3 nucleotides read TGTGCCAGCAGCTCCACAGGGGGCGCGGGGCAGTTCTTC. This sequence encodes CASSSTGGAGQFF.

In this sample, this clone turned up once. Here the CDR3 reads CSVLQGASYGYTF. The CDR3 nucleotides read TGCAGCGTCTTACAGGGGGCCAGCTATGGCTACACCTTC. This chain connects TRBV29-1 to TRBJ1-2, with 9 bases lining up with TRBD1. The V and J ends lost 6 bases and 4 bases, in that order; junction bases with no gene match: 6. Germline lookup yields CDR1 SQVTM and CDR2 ANQGSEA. This CDR3 region has 13 residues.

The chain joins TRBV7-8 to TRBJ1-2; TRBD1 matches 7 bases. The CDR3 contains 16 residues. Germline V gives CDR1 SGHVS, CDR2 FQNEAQ. V shed 2 bases, J shed 6 bases, and the junction held 12 bases outside the gene matches. This chain's CDR3 is CASSLLIIPDRHGYTF. The DNA for the CDR3 is TGTGCCAGCAGCTTATTAATAATCCCGGACAGGCATGGCTACACCTTC.

For the CDR3, the DNA is TGTGCCAGCAGTTTACGGGAGGGACAGGGGTCCATTCAGTACTTC. Encoded protein: CASSLREGQGSIQYF. The J gene is TRBJ2-4, the V gene TRBV27; 10 bases fit TRBD1. V shed 2 bases, J shed 9 bases, and the junction held 7 bases outside the gene matches. The CDR3 is 15 residues long. Germline V lookup: CDR1 MNHEY, CDR2 SMNVEV (reference sequence).

The chain links TRBV5-6 to TRBJ2-1; a weak D match, TRBD2 (5 bases). CDR1 is SGHDT and CDR2 is YYEEEE in the germline V gene. This CDR3 contains 17 residues. V lost 2 bases to trimming and J lost 5 bases, with 20 bases between them. CDR3 in amino acids: CASSFPVASLTNNEQFF. The CDR3 DNA reads TGTGCCAGCAGCTTCCCGGTGGCTAGCCTCACTAACAATGAGCAGTTCTTC.

The chain carries TRBV10-3 and TRBJ1-3; 7 bases map to TRBD1. After removal of 7 bases from V and 9 bases from J, the junction contained 9 bases not matched to a gene. The CDR3 loop spans 13 amino acids. Germline CDR1 reads ENHRY; CDR2 reads SYGVKD. The CDR3 loop is CAITSRDSGTIYF. The CDR3 DNA reads as TGTGCCATCACCTCCCGGGACAGTGGCACCATATATTTT.

The chain uses TRBV7-9 and TRBJ2-5; a possible D gene is TRBD2 (7 bases). The germline V and J ends were trimmed by 4 bases and 0 bases, with 9 bases remaining between them. CDR1 is SEHNR, CDR2 FQNEAQ, per germline (reference sequence). The CDR3 spans 14 residues. The CDR3 nucleotides are TGTGCCAGCAGCTCGCGGGGGCACCAAGAGACCCAGTACTTC. Translation gives CASSSRGHQETQYF.

The chain carries TRBV7-9 and TRBJ2-3; D tentatively fits TRBD1 or TRBD2 (5 bases each). V was pared by 3 bases and J by 4 bases, with 17 bases between. From germline, CDR1 is SEHNR and CDR2 FQNEAQ (reference sequence). This CDR3 has 16 amino acids. The CDR3 sequence is CASSFKVTAEADTQYF. As DNA, the CDR3 is TGTGCCAGCAGCTTTAAGGTGACAGCGGAGGCAGATACGCAGTATTTT.

V and J are TRBV2 and TRBJ2-3; D is undetermined. The length of the CDR3 is 15 residues. The germline V gene has CDR1 SNHLY and CDR2 FYNNEI. V was pared by 4 bases and J by 0 bases, with 11 bases between. The CDR3 here is CASSGFTPSTDTQYF. CDR3 in DNA: TGTGCCAGCAGTGGTTTTACTCCTAGCACAGATACGCAGTATTTT.

This chain joins TRBV9 and TRBJ2-5, with D unclear. This CDR3 has 13 residues. The V gene lost 2 bases and the J gene lost 5 bases, with 10 bases spanning the gap. Germline values: CDR1 SGDLS, CDR2 YYNGEE. The CDR3: CASSVGDTETQYF. The CDR3 coding sequence is TGTGCCAGCAGCGTTGGCGACACGGAGACCCAGTACTTC.

V is TRBV4-3 and J is TRBJ1-2, with D perhaps matching TRBD1 (5 bases). This CDR3 contains 16 residues. Trimming shortened V by 0 bases and J by 5 bases, and 16 bases separated the two germline ends. Germline V gene sequence: CDR1 LGHNA, CDR2 YSLEER. CDR3 amino acids: CASSQEETRGKYGYTF. In DNA form, the CDR3 reads TGCGCCAGCAGCCAAGAGGAGACAAGGGGCAAATATGGCTACACCTTC.

This clone was seen just once. The chain uses TRBV6-1 and TRBJ2-4, with D possibly TRBD1 on 5 matching bases. Trimming cost V 2 bases and J 2 bases, with 19 bases left between them. CDR3 size: 18 residues. Germline assignment: CDR1 MNHNS and CDR2 SASEGT. CDR3 DNA sequence: TGTGCCAGCAGTGAACTCCCGCCCCCGACAGCCTCCAAAAACATTCAGTACTTC. Translation: CASSELPPPTASKNIQYF.

This clone was found a few times. V usage is TRBV7-9 and J usage is TRBJ1-1, with D possibly TRBD1 on 6 matching bases. V was trimmed by 5 bases and J by 3 bases, leaving 19 bases between them. Germline assignment: CDR1 SEHNR and CDR2 FQNEAQ (reference sequence). This CDR3 region has 16 residues. The CDR3, as DNA: TGTGCCAGCAGCCCCGGCGAGGGGACACCTTACACTGAAGCTTTCTTT. This sequence encodes CASSPGEGTPYTEAFF. Based on the CDR3 plus reference TRBV7-9 and TRBJ1-1, the full variable domain is DTGVSQNPRHKITKRGQNVTFRCDPISEHNRLYWYRQTLGQGPEFLTYFQNEAQLEKSRLLSDRFSAERPKGSFSTLEIQRTEQGDSAMYLCASSPGEGTPYTEAFFGQGTRLTVV.

To note about this clone: A read error may account for a junction end that differs from germline. The chain couples TRBV7-9 to TRBJ1-1; D not resolved. CDR3 length: 10 amino acids. Germline CDR1 reads SEHNR; CDR2 reads FQNEAQ (reference sequence). DNA for the CDR3: TGTGCCAGCGGCGGAGAGGTGGGGATCTTT. Protein sequence: CASGGEVGIF.

This clone has just one count. This sequence joins TRBV4-3 and TRBJ2-4; 9 nucleotides match TRBD2. Per the germline V gene, CDR1 is LGHNA and CDR2 is YSLEER. J gave up 8 bases and V 1 base, and 18 bases lay outside the gene matches. The length of the CDR3 is 19 residues. The CDR3 nucleotides are TGCGCCAGCAGCCAAGGCTTATACGATAGCGGGGGCCGACACGACATTCAGTACTTC. It codes for CASSQGLYDSGGRHDIQYF.

This chain links TRBV6-5 with TRBJ2-2; tentative D call: TRBD1 (5 bases). Germline CDR1 MNHEY, CDR2 SVGAGI. V lost 7 bases and J lost 4, with 10 bases in between. The CDR3 is made up of 13 amino acids. Here the CDR3 DNA reads TGTGCCAGCACTGGGGCGGTCACCGGGGAGCTGTTTTTT. It encodes CASTGAVTGELFF.

The V gene is TRBV5-1, the J gene TRBJ2-1; D gene ambiguous. This CDR3 has 16 amino acids. Germline CDR1 and CDR2: SGHRS and YFSETQ. Trimming removed 4 bases at V and 5 bases at J, with 19 bases between. DNA for the CDR3: TGCGCCAGCAGCCCAGAAACAGTGACCTCTCACAATGAGCAGTTCTTC. Translating gives CASSPETVTSHNEQFF. Together with reference TRBV5-1 and TRBJ2-1, the CDR3 gives the full variable domain: KAGVTQTPRYLIKTRGQQVTLSCSPISGHRSVSWYQQTPGQGLQFLFEYFSETQRNKGNFPGRFSGRQFSNSRSEMNVSTLELGDSALYLCASSPETVTSHNEQFFGPGTRLTVL.

This rearrangement joins TRBV7-8 to TRBJ1-5; TRBD1 might be the D (5 bases). The V gene's germline CDR1 is SGHVS and CDR2 FQNEAQ. The CDR3 runs 15 residues. Trimming cost V 5 bases and J 7 bases, with 18 bases left between them. CDR3 sequence: CASSQSPGWGQPQHF. Written as DNA, the CDR3 is TGTGCCAGCAGCCAAAGTCCCGGGTGGGGGCAGCCCCAGCATTTT.

This sequence joins TRBV10-3 and TRBJ2-5; 11 nucleotides agree with TRBD2. The CDR3 consists of 14 residues. V shed 10 bases and J 2 bases; nucleotides not matched to a gene: 6. CDR1 and CDR2 (germline): ENHRY, SYGVKD. The CDR3 DNA is TGTGCCAGTCGACTAGCGGGGAAACAAGAGACCCAGTACTTC. As protein: CASRLAGKQETQYF.

This rearrangement joins TRBV6-1 to TRBJ1-6; D is possibly TRBD1 (5 bases). V lost 5 bases to trimming and J lost 13 bases, with 15 bases between them. The CDR3 totals 13 residues. Germline-derived CDR1 and CDR2 are MNHNS and SASEGT. This CDR3 reads CASSPTGLGPLHF. Here the CDR3 DNA reads TGTGCCAGCAGTCCAACAGGCCTTGGGCCCCTCCACTTT.